The entry below gives a single T cell receptor beta chain sequence along with its context. This entry belongs to a study of blood T cell repertoires in COVID-19. Study information: PBMCs, B-cell-depleted T cells, or T cells provided the cDNA or gDNA that made up the material.

It was during active infection that Seattle patients were enrolled and then longitudinally followed. Some clones are missing from TCRdb's copy, which holds only in-frame ones; the method was immunoSEQ multiplex PCR. Of 350,000 to 500,000 clones in the sample, roughly 90% are singletons; the top ten hold 0.65% to 1%. The source material was peripheral blood. This receptor was obtained from a man younger than 35 with COVID-19, enrolled during active disease.

Written as DNA, the CDR3 is TGTGCCAGCAGCCAAGGGGTCGGGGTCGAGACCCAGTACTTC. Its protein product is CASSQGVGVETQYF. The chain joins TRBV3-1 (or the pseudogene TRBV3-2) to TRBJ2-5, with D perhaps TRBD2 (5 bases). CDR1 and CDR2 from the germline V gene are LGHDT and YNNKEL (reference sequence). V was trimmed by 1 base and J by 5 bases, leaving 11 bases between them. The CDR3 is made up of 14 amino acids.